The 6 T cell receptor beta chains reported below all come from one sample, sequenced in a study of radiotherapy plus CTLA-4 blockade in lung cancer. TCRdb's table, derived via immunoSEQ multiplex PCR, lists solely in-frame clones and lacks some. The sample contains 39,000 or so clones, about 68% of which appear only once. The specimen was peripheral blood, collected from a patient treated with radiotherapy plus ipilimumab. These TCRs come from a human donor with non-small cell lung cancer who had stable disease on radiotherapy plus ipilimumab.

This clone is judged medium-sized (0.01 to 0.1%). DNA for the CDR3: TGTGCCAGCAGCTTAAACTTGAACACTGAAGCTTTCTTT. Its translation: CASSLNLNTEAFF. This sequence joins TRBV13 and TRBJ1-1; no clear D gene. The germline gives CDR1 PRHDT, CDR2 FYEKMQ (reference sequence). This CDR3 is built from 13 residues. V was clipped by 2 bases and J by 0 bases, with 4 bases between them.

The rearrangement joins TRBV4-2 to TRBJ2-5; maybe TRBD1 (6 bases). Germline V CDR1 and CDR2: LGHNA, YNFKEQ. The CDR3 length is 16 residues. Trimming cost V 0 bases and J 5 bases, with 16 bases left between them. In DNA, the CDR3 is TGTGCCAGCAGCCAAGATGGGGGCCACCCTGGGGAGACCCAGTACTTC. It is translated as CASSQDGGHPGETQYF.

This clone has only one observation. The chain couples TRBV7-9 to TRBJ1-6, with D possibly being TRBD1 (6 bases). V was clipped by 6 bases and J by 7 bases, with 19 bases between them. In germline, CDR1 is SEHNR, CDR2 FQNEAQ (reference sequence). This CDR3 is 16 amino acids long. The CDR3 spells CASSPERGAGNSPLHF. CDR3 nucleotide sequence: TGTGCCAGCAGTCCAGAGCGGGGGGCGGGAAATTCACCCCTCCACTTT. Complete variable domain (other parts from reference TRBV7-9 and TRBJ1-6): DTGVSQNPRHKITKRGQNVTFRCDPISEHNRLYWYRQTLGQGPEFLTYFQNEAQLEKSRLLSDRFSAERPKGSFSTLEIQRTEQGDSAMYLCASSPERGAGNSPLHFGNGTRLTVT.

V usage is TRBV7-3 and J usage is TRBJ2-3; D might be TRBD2 (6 bases). Germline V gene lookup returns CDR1 SGHTA and CDR2 FQGTGA. The CDR3 is made up of 15 amino acids. V was trimmed by 6 bases and J by 5 bases, leaving 18 bases between them. The CDR3 DNA follows: TGTGCCAGCAGTGCCTCTAGCGCCAAGCAAGATACGCAGTATTTT. Its translation is CASSASSAKQDTQYF.

The CDR3 DNA is TGTGCCAGCAGCGTAACGGCGGCGGCAGATACGCAGTATTTT. It codes for CASSVTAAADTQYF. The J gene is TRBJ2-3, the V gene TRBV9; unclear D gene. This CDR3 is 14 amino acids long. V was shortened by 1 base and J by 4 bases, with 10 bases between the two germline ends. Germline values: CDR1 SGDLS, CDR2 YYNGEE. Full variable domain (remainder filled in from reference TRBV9 and TRBJ2-3): DSGVTQTPKHLITATGQRVTLRCSPRSGDLSVYWYQQSLDQGLQFLIQYYNGEERAKGNILERFSAQQFPDLHSELNLSSLELGDSALYFCASSVTAAADTQYFGPGTRLTVL.

The rearrangement joins TRBV9 to TRBJ1-2; tentatively, D is TRBD1 (6 bases). V was trimmed by 6 bases and J by 2 bases, leaving 17 bases between them. Germline lookup yields CDR1 SGDLS and CDR2 YYNGEE. The CDR3 is made up of 15 amino acids. The CDR3 bases are TGTGCCAGCACCTTAGCGGGGCAGGGGAACTATGGCTACACCTTC. Its protein product is CASTLAGQGNYGYTF.